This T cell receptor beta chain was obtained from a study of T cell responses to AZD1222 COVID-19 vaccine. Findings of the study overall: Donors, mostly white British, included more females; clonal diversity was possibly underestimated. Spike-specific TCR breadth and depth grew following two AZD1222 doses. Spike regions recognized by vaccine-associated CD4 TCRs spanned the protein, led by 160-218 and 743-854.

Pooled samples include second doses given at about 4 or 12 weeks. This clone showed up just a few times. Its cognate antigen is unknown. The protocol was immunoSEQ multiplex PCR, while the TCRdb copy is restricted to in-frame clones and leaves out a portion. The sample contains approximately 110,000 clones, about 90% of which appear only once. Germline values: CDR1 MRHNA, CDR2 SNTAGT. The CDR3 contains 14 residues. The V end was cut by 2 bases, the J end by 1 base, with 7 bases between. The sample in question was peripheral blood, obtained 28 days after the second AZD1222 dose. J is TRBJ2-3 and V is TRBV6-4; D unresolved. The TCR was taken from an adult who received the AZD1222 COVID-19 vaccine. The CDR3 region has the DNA TGTGCCAGCAGTGACGGCACGGGCACAGATACGCAGTATTTT. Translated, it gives CASSDGTGTDTQYF.